This TCR beta chain is drawn from a study of regulatory and conventional T cells in RAG deficiency. Clones were read by immunoSEQ multiplex PCR, and TCRdb kept only the in-frame ones, dropping some. Of roughly 35,000 clones listed, around nine tenths are singletons. Germline V lookup: CDR1 SGHVS, CDR2 FQNEAQ. This CDR3 has 14 residues. Trimming left V 4 bases short and J 0 bases short, with 9 bases between. The sample was also linked to a second study, of regulatory T cells. Per that paper: The PCR used 52 TRBV and 13 TRBJ primers.

The clonotype comes from a human donor in good health. Sequencing input: CD8+ T cells sorted from blood. The chain uses TRBV7-8 and TRBJ1-1; weak D call: TRBD1 (6 bases). CDR3 nucleotides: TGTGCCAGCAGCTCCGGACAGATGAACACTGAAGCTTTCTTT. Translated, it gives CASSSGQMNTEAFF.